This T cell receptor (beta chain) was observed in a study of naive and memory T cell subsets. This clonotype was picked up many times. Its antigen remains unknown. Notes on the study in general: TCR transcript changes with activation or differentiation may affect this RNA method.

RNA was extracted from more than 2 ml of whole blood of healthy adults. Unsorted total RNA, roughly 1 to 1000 ng, was DNase treated before reverse transcription. Blood and skin TCR RNA was reverse transcribed with alpha and beta constant primers. Ligated cDNA underwent four rounds of PCR with nested alpha and beta constant region primers and SP2. MiXCR, applied by TCRdb to the 5' RACE reads, yields one record per CDR3 protein. There are about 22,000 distinct CDR3 sequences in the sample; roughly 4.1% occur only once, and roughly 8% lies in the top ten. The CDR3 covers 14 residues. J lost 6 bases, V lost 3 bases, and 8 bases had no gene match. CDR1 PRHDT and CDR2 FYEKMQ come from the germline V gene (reference sequence).

The sequence was obtained from a male donor in good health. V gene TRBV13 combines with J gene TRBJ2-7; TRBD1 matches at 7 bases. The CDR3 is CASSLGPTGREQYF. CDR3 sequence (DNA): TGTGCCAGCAGCTTGGGGCCGACAGGGCGCGAGCAGTACTTC. The variable domain in full, completed from reference TRBV13 and TRBJ2-7, reads AAGVIQSPRHLIKEKRETATLKCYPIPRHDTVYWYQQGPGQDPQFLISFYEKMQSDKGSIPDRFSAQQFSDYHSELNMSSLELGDSALYFCASSLGPTGREQYFGPGTRLTVT.